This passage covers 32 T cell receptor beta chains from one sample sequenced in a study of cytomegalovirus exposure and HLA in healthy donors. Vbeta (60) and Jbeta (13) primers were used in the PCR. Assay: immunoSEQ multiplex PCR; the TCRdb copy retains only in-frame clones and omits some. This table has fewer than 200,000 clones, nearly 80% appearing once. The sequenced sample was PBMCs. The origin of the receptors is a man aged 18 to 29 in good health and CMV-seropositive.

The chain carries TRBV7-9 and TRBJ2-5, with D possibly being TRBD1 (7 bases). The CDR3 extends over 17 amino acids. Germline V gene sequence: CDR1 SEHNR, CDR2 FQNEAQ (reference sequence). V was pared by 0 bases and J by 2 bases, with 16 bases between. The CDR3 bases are TGTGCCAGCAGCTTAGCCGGAGGGACAGAGCCACAAGAGACCCAGTACTTC. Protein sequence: CASSLAGGTEPQETQYF.

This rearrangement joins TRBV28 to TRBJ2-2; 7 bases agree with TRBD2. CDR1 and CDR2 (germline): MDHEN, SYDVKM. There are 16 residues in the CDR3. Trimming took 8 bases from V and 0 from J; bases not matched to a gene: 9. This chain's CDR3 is CASGVRGGTNTGELFF. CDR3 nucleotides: TGTGCCAGCGGGGTCCGCGGGGGAACGAACACCGGGGAGCTGTTTTTT.

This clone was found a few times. The CDR3 coding sequence is TGTGCCAGCAGCCCGAGGGACAGGGGGCTTTCTGAAGCTTTCTTT. Translation: CASSPRDRGLSEAFF. The chain links TRBV25-1 to TRBJ1-1; 12 nucleotides match TRBD1. Germline-derived CDR1 and CDR2 are MGHDK and SYGVNS. CDR3 length: 15 residues. V gave up 6 bases and J gave up 6 bases; unmatched junction bases: 8.

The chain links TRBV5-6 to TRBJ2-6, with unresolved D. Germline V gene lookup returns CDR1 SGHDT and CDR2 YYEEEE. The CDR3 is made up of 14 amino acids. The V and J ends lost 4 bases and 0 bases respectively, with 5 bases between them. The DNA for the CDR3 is TGTGCCAGCAGCCCAGTCTCTGGGGCCAACGTCCTGACTTTC. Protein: CASSPVSGANVLTF.

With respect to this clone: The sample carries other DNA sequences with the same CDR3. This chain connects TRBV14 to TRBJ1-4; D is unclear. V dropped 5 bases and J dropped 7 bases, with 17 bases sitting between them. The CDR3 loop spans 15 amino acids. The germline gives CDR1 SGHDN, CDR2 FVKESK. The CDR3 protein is CASSLASGEGEKLFF. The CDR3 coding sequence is TGTGCCAGCAGCTTGGCCTCGGGCGAGGGTGAAAAACTGTTTTTT.

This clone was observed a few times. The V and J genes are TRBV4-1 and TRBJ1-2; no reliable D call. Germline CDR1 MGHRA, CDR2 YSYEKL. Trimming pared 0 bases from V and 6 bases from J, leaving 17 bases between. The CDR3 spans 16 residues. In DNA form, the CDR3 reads TGCGCCAGCAGCCAAGATGGGTTAAGGTCGAGGGATGGCTACACCTTC. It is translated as CASSQDGLRSRDGYTF.

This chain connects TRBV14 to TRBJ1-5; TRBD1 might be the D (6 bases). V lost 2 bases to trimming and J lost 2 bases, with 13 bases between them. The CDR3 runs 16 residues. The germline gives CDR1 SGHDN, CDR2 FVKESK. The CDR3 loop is CASSQSQGKRNQPQHF. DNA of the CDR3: TGTGCCAGCAGCCAATCACAGGGTAAACGCAATCAGCCCCAGCATTTT.

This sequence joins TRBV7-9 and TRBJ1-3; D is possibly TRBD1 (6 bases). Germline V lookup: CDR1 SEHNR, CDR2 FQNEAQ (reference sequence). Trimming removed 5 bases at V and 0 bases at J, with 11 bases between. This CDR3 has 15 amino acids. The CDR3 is CASSPGESSGNTIYF. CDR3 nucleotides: TGTGCCAGCAGCCCAGGGGAGAGCTCTGGAAACACCATATATTTT.

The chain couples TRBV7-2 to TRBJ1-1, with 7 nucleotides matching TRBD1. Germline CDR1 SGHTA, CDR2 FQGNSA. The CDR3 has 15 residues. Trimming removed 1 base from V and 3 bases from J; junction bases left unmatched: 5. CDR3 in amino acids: CASSLVVQGYTEAFF. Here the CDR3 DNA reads TGTGCCAGCAGCTTAGTCGTACAGGGGTACACTGAAGCTTTCTTT.

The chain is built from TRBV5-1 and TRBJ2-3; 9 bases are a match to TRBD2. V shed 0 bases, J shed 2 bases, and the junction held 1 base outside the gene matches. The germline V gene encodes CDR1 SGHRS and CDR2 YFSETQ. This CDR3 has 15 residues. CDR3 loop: CASSLGGGDTDTQYF. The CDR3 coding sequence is TGCGCCAGCAGCTTGGGCGGGGGGGACACAGATACGCAGTATTTT. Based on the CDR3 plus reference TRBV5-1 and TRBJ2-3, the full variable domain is KAGVTQTPRYLIKTRGQQVTLSCSPISGHRSVSWYQQTPGQGLQFLFEYFSETQRNKGNFPGRFSGRQFSNSRSEMNVSTLELGDSALYLCASSLGGGDTDTQYFGPGTRLTVL.

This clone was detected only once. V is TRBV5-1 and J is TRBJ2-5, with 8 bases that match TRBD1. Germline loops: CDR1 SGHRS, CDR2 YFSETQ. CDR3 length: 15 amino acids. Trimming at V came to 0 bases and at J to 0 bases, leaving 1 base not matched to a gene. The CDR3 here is CASSLDRGYQETQYF. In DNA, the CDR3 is TGCGCCAGCAGCTTGGACAGGGGGTACCAAGAGACCCAGTACTTC. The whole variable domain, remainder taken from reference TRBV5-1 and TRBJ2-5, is KAGVTQTPRYLIKTRGQQVTLSCSPISGHRSVSWYQQTPGQGLQFLFEYFSETQRNKGNFPGRFSGRQFSNSRSEMNVSTLELGDSALYLCASSLDRGYQETQYFGPGTRLLVL.

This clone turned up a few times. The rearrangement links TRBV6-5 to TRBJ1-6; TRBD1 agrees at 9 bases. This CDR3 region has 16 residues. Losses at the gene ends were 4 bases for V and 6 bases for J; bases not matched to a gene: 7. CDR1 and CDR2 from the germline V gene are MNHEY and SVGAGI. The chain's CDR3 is CASSSHTGGGNSPLHF. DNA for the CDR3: TGTGCCAGCAGTTCCCATACAGGGGGCGGTAATTCACCCCTCCACTTT.

CDR3 DNA sequence: TGTGCCAGTAGTATGAGAAGGCGGGATCAGCCCCAGCATTTT. It codes for CASSMRRRDQPQHF. The genes are TRBV19 and TRBJ1-5; D uncertain. The CDR3 is 14 residues long. The germline V gene encodes CDR1 LNHDA and CDR2 SQIVND (reference sequence). V was pared by 3 bases and J by 5 bases, with 11 bases between.

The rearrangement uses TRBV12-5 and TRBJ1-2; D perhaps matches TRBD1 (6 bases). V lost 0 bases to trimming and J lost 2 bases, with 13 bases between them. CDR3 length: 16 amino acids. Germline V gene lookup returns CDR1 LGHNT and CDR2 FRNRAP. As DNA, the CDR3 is TGTGCTAGTGGTTTGGTACAGGCAGGGGAGAACTATGGCTACACCTTC. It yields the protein CASGLVQAGENYGYTF.

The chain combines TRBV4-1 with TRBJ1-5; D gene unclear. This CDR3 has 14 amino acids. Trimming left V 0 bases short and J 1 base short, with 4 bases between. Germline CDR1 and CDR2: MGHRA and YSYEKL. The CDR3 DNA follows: TGCGCCAGCAGCCAAGAGAGAAGCAATCAGCCCCAGCATTTT. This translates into CASSQERSNQPQHF.

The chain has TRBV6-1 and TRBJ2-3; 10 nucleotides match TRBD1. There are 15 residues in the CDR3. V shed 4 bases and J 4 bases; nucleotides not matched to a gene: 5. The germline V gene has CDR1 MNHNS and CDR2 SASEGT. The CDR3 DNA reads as TGTGCCAGCAGTGTCCCGGGACAGGGGTCAGATACGCAGTATTTT. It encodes CASSVPGQGSDTQYF.

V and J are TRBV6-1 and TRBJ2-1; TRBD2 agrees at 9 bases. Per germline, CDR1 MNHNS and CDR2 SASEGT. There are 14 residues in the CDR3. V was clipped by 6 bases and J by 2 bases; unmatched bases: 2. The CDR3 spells CASRREGTYNEQFF. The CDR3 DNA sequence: TGTGCCAGCAGGCGGGAGGGCACCTACAATGAGCAGTTCTTC.

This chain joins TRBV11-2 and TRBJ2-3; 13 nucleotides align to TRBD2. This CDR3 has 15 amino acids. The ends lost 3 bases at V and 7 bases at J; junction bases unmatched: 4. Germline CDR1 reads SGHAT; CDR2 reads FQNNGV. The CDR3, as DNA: TGTGCCAGCAGCTTTGGGACTAGCGGGACCTATACGCAGTATTTT. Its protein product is CASSFGTSGTYTQYF.

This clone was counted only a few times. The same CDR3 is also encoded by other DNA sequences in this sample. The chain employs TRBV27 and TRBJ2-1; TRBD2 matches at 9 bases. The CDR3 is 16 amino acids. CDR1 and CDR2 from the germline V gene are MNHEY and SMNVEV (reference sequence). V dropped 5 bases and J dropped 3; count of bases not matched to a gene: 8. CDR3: CASSPQAGGVYNEQFF. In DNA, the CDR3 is TGTGCCAGCAGTCCACAAGCGGGAGGAGTCTACAATGAGCAGTTCTTC.

CDR3 DNA: TGTGCCAGCAGCGCCGCTAGCGGGAGTTATTACGAGCAGTACTTC. Its protein product is CASSAASGSYYEQYF. The chain couples TRBV7-9 to TRBJ2-7; 10 bases line up with TRBD2. Germline values: CDR1 SEHNR, CDR2 FQNEAQ (reference sequence). There are 15 residues in the CDR3. V lost 5 bases to trimming and J lost 4 bases; unmatched junction nucleotides: 8.

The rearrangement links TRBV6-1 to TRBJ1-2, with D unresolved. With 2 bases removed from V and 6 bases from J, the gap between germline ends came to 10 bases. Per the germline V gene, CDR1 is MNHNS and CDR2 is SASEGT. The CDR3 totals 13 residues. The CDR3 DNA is TGTGCCAGCAGTGAATTTACTTTCCATGGCTACACCTTC. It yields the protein CASSEFTFHGYTF.

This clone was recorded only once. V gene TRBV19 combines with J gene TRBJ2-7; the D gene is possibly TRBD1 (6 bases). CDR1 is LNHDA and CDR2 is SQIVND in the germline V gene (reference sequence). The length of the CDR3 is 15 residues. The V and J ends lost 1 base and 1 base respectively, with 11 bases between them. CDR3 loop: CASSIGTGQSYEQYF. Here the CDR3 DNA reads TGTGCCAGTAGTATAGGAACAGGGCAATCCTACGAGCAGTACTTC.

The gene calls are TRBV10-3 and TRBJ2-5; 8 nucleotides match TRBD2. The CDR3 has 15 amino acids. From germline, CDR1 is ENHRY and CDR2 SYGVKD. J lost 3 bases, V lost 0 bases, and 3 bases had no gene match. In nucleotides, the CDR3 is TGTGCCATCAGTGAGTCCTCCGGGGGGGAAGAGACCCAGTACTTC. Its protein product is CAISESSGGEETQYF.

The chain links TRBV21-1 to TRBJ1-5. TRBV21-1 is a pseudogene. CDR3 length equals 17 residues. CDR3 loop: CASSKAPGWCRHQPQHF. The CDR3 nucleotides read TGTGCCAGCAGCAAAGCGCCGGGGTGGTGCAGGCATCAGCCCCAGCATTTT.

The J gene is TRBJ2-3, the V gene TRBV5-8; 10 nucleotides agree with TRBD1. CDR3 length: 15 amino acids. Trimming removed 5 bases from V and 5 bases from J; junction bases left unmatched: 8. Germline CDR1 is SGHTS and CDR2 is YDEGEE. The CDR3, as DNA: TGTGCCAGCAGTTTGAGACAGGGGGCCATAGATACGCAGTATTTT. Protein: CASSLRQGAIDTQYF.

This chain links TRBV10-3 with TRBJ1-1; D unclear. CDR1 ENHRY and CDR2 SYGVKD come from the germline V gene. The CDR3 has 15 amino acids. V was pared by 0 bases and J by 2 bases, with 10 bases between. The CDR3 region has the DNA TGTGCCATCAGTGAGTCGTCGAGGGCCAACACTGAAGCTTTCTTT. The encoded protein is CAISESSRANTEAFF.

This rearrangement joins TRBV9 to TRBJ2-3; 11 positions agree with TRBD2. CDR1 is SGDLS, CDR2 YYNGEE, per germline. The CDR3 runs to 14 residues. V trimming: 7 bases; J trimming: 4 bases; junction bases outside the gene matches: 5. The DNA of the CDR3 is TGTGCCAGCGGCCTAGCGGGGGGAGCAGATACGCAGTATTTT. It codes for CASGLAGGADTQYF.

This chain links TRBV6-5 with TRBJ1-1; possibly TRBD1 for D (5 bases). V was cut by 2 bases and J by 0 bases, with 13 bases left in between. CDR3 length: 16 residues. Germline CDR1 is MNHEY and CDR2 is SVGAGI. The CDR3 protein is CASSYRGPNLNTEAFF. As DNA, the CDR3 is TGTGCCAGCAGTTACAGGGGCCCAAATCTGAACACTGAAGCTTTCTTT.

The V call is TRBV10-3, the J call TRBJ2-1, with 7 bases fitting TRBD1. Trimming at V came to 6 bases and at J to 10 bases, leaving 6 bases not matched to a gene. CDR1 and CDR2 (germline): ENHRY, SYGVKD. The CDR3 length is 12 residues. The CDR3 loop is CAIRTTGNEQFF. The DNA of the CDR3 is TGTGCCATCAGGACGACAGGGAACGAGCAGTTCTTC.

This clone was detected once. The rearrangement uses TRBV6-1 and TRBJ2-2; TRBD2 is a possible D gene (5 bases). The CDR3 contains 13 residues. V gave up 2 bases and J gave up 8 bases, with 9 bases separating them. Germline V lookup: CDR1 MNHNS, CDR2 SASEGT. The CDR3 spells CASSELGSGELFF. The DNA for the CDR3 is TGTGCCAGCAGTGAATTAGGGAGTGGGGAGCTGTTTTTT.

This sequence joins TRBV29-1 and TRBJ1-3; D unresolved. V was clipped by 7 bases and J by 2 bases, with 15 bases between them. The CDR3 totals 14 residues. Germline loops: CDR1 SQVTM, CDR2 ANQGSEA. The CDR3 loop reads CSGTGGGTGNTIYF. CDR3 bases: TGCAGCGGAACGGGAGGCGGGACTGGAAACACCATATATTTT.

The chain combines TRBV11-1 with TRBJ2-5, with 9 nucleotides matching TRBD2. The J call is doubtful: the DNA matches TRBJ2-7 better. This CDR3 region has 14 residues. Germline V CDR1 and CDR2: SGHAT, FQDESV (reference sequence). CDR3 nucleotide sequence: TGTGCCAGCACCAGCGGGCGGGGGGGCCACGAGCAGTACTTC. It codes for CASTSGRGGHEQYF.